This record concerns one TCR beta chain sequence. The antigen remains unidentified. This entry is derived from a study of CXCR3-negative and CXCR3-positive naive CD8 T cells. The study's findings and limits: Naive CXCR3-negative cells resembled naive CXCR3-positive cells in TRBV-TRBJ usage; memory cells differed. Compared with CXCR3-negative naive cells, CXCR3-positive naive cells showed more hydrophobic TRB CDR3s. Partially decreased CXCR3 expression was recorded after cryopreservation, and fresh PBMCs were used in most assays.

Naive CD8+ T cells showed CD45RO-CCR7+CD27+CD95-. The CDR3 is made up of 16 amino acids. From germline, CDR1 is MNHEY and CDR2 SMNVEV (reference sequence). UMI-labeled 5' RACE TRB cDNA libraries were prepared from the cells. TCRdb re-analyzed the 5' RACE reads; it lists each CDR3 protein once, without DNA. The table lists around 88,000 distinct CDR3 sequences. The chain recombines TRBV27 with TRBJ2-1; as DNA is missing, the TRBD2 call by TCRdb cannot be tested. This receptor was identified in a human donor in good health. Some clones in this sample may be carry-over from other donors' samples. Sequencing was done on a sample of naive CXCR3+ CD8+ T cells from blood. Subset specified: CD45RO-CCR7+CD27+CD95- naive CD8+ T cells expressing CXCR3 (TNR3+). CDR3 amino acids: CASSPGVLAGRNEQFF.